This T cell receptor beta chain was recorded in a study of CXCR3-negative and CXCR3-positive naive CD8 T cells. Regarding the study as a whole: Similarly elevated diversity marked both naive subsets, with memory CD8+ cells showing far lower diversity. Naive CXCR3-negative and CXCR3-positive cells had similar TRBV-TRBJ usage; memory differed. CXCR3-positive naive cells had TRB CDR3s that were more hydrophobic than CXCR3-negative naive cells had.

The CDR3 has 15 residues. The germline CDR1 and CDR2 sequences are SQVTM and ANQGSEA. With regard to this clonotype: Its antigen is not identified.

Via 5' RACE with UMI labels, TRB cDNA libraries were prepared. Each CDR3 protein gets one entry in TCRdb, which reprocessed the 5' RACE reads and gives no DNA. The table lists more than 100,000 distinct CDR3 sequences. The chain combines TRBV29-1 with TRBJ2-1; without DNA, the TCRdb call of TRBD2 cannot be checked. The clonotype was recovered from a human donor in good health. Some clones in this sample may be carry-over from other donors' samples. Sequencing was performed on naive CXCR3+ CD8+ T cells from blood. Subset specified: CD45RO-CCR7+CD27+CD95- naive CD8+ T cells expressing CXCR3 (TNR3+). The CDR3: CSVEGLAGGPNEQFF.